A selection of T cell receptor beta chains follows, all from one sample in a study of STAT3 mutations in large granular lymphocyte leukemia. Assay used: immunoSEQ multiplex PCR; TCRdb lists only in-frame clones, some missing. The table lists 25,000 to 30,000 clones, over 65% of them singletons. Sequenced sample: peripheral blood mononuclear cells. The receptors here all came from a woman in her forties or fifties with T-cell large granular lymphocyte leukemia. Some clones in this sample may be carry-over from other donors' samples. The CDR3 runs from the conserved cysteine through the conserved F or W. Fields, in order: V gene, J gene, D gene, clone size, CDR3 protein, CDR3 DNA. A D gene is named only where the DNA matches it firmly. Some rows mark clone size as missing; the rest say once, few, many or name a class of expanded clone.

v_gene: TRBV18
j_gene: TRBJ1-1
d_gene: NA
abundance: once
CDR3aa: CASSPERNTEAFF
CDR3nt: TGTGCCAGCTCTCCGGAGAGGAACACTGAAGCTTTCTTT

v_gene: TRBV28
j_gene: TRBJ2-5
d_gene: NA
abundance: NA
CDR3aa: CASSLTSMETQYF
CDR3nt: TGTGCCAGCAGTTTAACTAGCATGGAGACCCAGTACTTC

v_gene: TRBV9
j_gene: TRBJ1-1
d_gene: TRBD1
abundance: NA
CDR3aa: CASSGWTGEAFF
CDR3nt: TGTGCCAGCAGCGGATGGACAGGGGAAGCTTTCTTT

v_gene: TRBV7-2
j_gene: TRBJ2-5
d_gene: NA
abundance: NA
CDR3aa: CASSLGSWDASRETQYF
CDR3nt: TGTGCCAGCAGCTTAGGATCCTGGGACGCCTCAAGAGAGACCCAGTACTTC

v_gene: TRBV7-2
j_gene: TRBJ1-2
d_gene: NA
abundance: NA
CDR3aa: CASSSRRGPNYGYTF
CDR3nt: TGTGCCAGCAGCTCCCGGCGGGGGCCAAACTATGGCTACACCTTC

v_gene: TRBV18
j_gene: TRBJ1-1
d_gene: NA
abundance: NA
CDR3aa: CASSPPSGTEAFF
CDR3nt: TGTGCCAGCTCACCACCCTCTGGGACTGAAGCTTTCTTT

v_gene: TRBV5-1
j_gene: TRBJ2-7
d_gene: NA
abundance: NA
CDR3aa: CASSLEFVRHSSYEQYF
CDR3nt: TGCGCCAGCAGCTTGGAGTTCGTGAGACATAGCTCCTACGAGCAGTACTTC

v_gene: TRBV5-5
j_gene: TRBJ1-1
d_gene: NA
abundance: NA
CDR3aa: CASSLKETGLNTEAFF
CDR3nt: TGTGCCAGCAGCTTGAAGGAGACAGGACTCAACACTGAAGCTTTCTTT

v_gene: TRBV27
j_gene: TRBJ2-1
d_gene: NA
abundance: NA
CDR3aa: CASSLSQGAIYNEQFF
CDR3nt: TGTGCCAGCAGTTTATCCCAGGGTGCGATCTACAATGAGCAGTTCTTC

v_gene: TRBV30
j_gene: TRBJ1-2
d_gene: TRBD1
abundance: NA
CDR3aa: CAWSQGGTGRRMRGYTF
CDR3nt: TGTGCCTGGAGTCAGGGGGGAACAGGGCGGCGTATGCGAGGCTACACCTTC

v_gene: TRBV12-5
j_gene: TRBJ2-3
d_gene: TRBD1
abundance: NA
CDR3aa: CASGRDSRGDTQYF
CDR3nt: TGTGCTAGTGGCCGGGACAGCAGGGGAGATACGCAGTATTTT

v_gene: TRBV7-9
j_gene: TRBJ2-3
d_gene: TRBD1
abundance: NA
CDR3aa: CASSSRYDRGSTDTQYF
CDR3nt: TGTGCCAGCAGCTCCAGATATGACAGGGGGAGCACAGATACGCAGTATTTT

v_gene: TRBV6-5
j_gene: TRBJ1-5
d_gene: NA
abundance: NA
CDR3aa: CASSLGGQPQHF
CDR3nt: TGTGCCAGCAGTTTGGGAGGGCAACCCCAGCATTTT

v_gene: TRBV15
j_gene: TRBJ1-3
d_gene: NA
abundance: NA
CDR3aa: CATSRDIFDSGNTIYF
CDR3nt: TGTGCCACCAGCAGAGATATCTTCGACTCTGGAAACACCATATATTTT

v_gene: TRBV11-2
j_gene: TRBJ1-5
d_gene: NA
abundance: few
CDR3aa: CASSLVNGVRQPQHF
CDR3nt: TGTGCCAGCAGCCTCGTGAATGGGGTCCGGCAGCCCCAGCATTTT

v_gene: TRBV6-5
j_gene: TRBJ1-2
d_gene: NA
abundance: NA
CDR3aa: CASIRGDDGYTF
CDR3nt: TGTGCCAGCATTCGGGGGGATGATGGCTACACCTTC

v_gene: TRBV6-5
j_gene: TRBJ2-7
d_gene: TRBD1
abundance: NA
CDR3aa: CASGTRQGYEQYF
CDR3nt: TGTGCCAGCGGGACACGACAGGGCTACGAGCAGTACTTC

v_gene: TRBV18
j_gene: TRBJ2-2
d_gene: NA
abundance: NA
CDR3aa: CASSPPNTGELFF
CDR3nt: TGTGCCAGCTCACCACCTAACACCGGGGAGCTGTTTTTT

v_gene: TRBV29-1
j_gene: TRBJ2-7
d_gene: NA
abundance: few
CDR3aa: CSVGLRGAEQYF
CDR3nt: TGCAGCGTGGGGCTTCGAGGGGCCGAGCAGTACTTC

v_gene: TRBV18
j_gene: TRBJ1-5
d_gene: NA
abundance: NA
CDR3aa: CASSPDHSNQPQHF
CDR3nt: TGTGCCAGCTCACCGGATCATAGCAATCAGCCCCAGCATTTT

v_gene: TRBV29-1
j_gene: TRBJ1-5
d_gene: NA
abundance: NA
CDR3aa: CSVGALPNQPQHF
CDR3nt: TGCAGCGTTGGGGCCCTACCCAATCAGCCCCAGCATTTT

v_gene: TRBV14
j_gene: TRBJ2-4
d_gene: NA
abundance: NA
CDR3aa: CASSLQPGRYGNIQYF
CDR3nt: TGTGCCAGCAGCCTTCAACCAGGCCGTTACGGGAACATTCAGTACTTC

v_gene: TRBV28
j_gene: TRBJ1-2
d_gene: TRBD1
abundance: few
CDR3aa: CASTATGPNYGYTF
CDR3nt: TGTGCCAGCACCGCGACAGGGCCTAACTATGGCTACACCTTC

v_gene: TRBV5-1
j_gene: TRBJ1-2
d_gene: TRBD1
abundance: few
CDR3aa: CASSGDRGQSGYTF
CDR3nt: TGCGCCAGCAGCGGAGACAGGGGGCAGAGTGGCTACACCTTC

v_gene: TRBV5-4
j_gene: TRBJ1-1
d_gene: TRBD1
abundance: NA
CDR3aa: CASRGQRNTEAFF
CDR3nt: TGTGCCAGCAGGGGACAGAGGAACACTGAAGCTTTCTTT